The rows below give T cell receptor beta chains drawn from one sample of a study of blood T cell repertoires in COVID-19. Assay used: immunoSEQ multiplex PCR; TCRdb lists only in-frame clones, some missing. The sample shows 230,000 or so clones, roughly 80% of them seen only once. The sequenced material came from peripheral blood. The receptors originated from a human donor in a cohort sampled during active COVID-19. Each CDR3 is given with its conserved first and last residue. Fields, in order: D gene, J gene, V gene, CDR3 protein. D genes are given only for firm matches.

D: NA
J: TRBJ2-7
V: TRBV5-6
CDR3: CASSTLYEQYF

D: TRBD1
J: TRBJ1-2
V: TRBV30
CDR3: CAWSPRGPSGYTF

D: NA
J: TRBJ1-6
V: TRBV30
CDR3: CAWSLPNGLSPLHF

D: TRBD2
J: TRBJ2-7
V: TRBV4-3
CDR3: CASSQAGTSAYEQYF

D: NA
J: TRBJ1-1
V: TRBV6-5
CDR3: CASSYGGGGDTEAFF

D: NA
J: TRBJ1-1
V: TRBV27
CDR3: CASSLTPELNTEAFF

D: TRBD1
J: TRBJ1-2
V: TRBV27
CDR3: CASSEGQNYGYTF

D: TRBD1
J: TRBJ1-2
V: TRBV27
CDR3: CASSPPGGQTGGYTF

D: NA
J: TRBJ2-2
V: TRBV3-1/TRBV3-2
CDR3: CASSFTGELFF

D: TRBD1
J: TRBJ2-7
V: TRBV18
CDR3: CASSPGTALDYEQYF

D: NA
J: TRBJ2-2
V: TRBV4-3
CDR3: CASSQVLEVGELFF

D: NA
J: TRBJ2-7
V: TRBV14
CDR3: CASSERGTFFYEQYF

D: TRBD2
J: TRBJ2-1
V: TRBV7-3
CDR3: CASSLYAPTSGGRDNEQFF

D: TRBD2
J: TRBJ2-5
V: TRBV28
CDR3: CASSSGGLAGAVWETQYF

D: TRBD1
J: TRBJ2-7
V: TRBV18
CDR3: CASSLTGGSYEQYF

D: NA
J: TRBJ1-1
V: TRBV5-4
CDR3: CASSFRTGNTEAFF

D: TRBD1
J: TRBJ2-3
V: TRBV28
CDR3: CASSPLPPGQGTDTQYF

D: TRBD2
J: TRBJ2-7
V: TRBV7-9
CDR3: CASSLSSGNEQYF

D: NA
J: TRBJ2-7
V: TRBV4-3
CDR3: CASSQEGRLARIDEQYF

D: NA
J: TRBJ2-1
V: TRBV7-8
CDR3: CASGRTLRSEQFF

D: TRBD1
J: TRBJ2-7
V: TRBV19
CDR3: CASSSHGTGEEGEQYF

D: TRBD2
J: TRBJ2-2
V: TRBV30
CDR3: CAFGGSGELFF

D: NA
J: TRBJ2-7
V: TRBV4-3
CDR3: CASSQAPGKIYEQYF

D: NA
J: TRBJ2-5
V: TRBV5-1
CDR3: CASSTGQETQYF